This TCR beta chain came from a study of T-cell memory formation after mild COVID-19. UMIs and sample barcodes were carried by the TCR alpha and TCR beta cDNA libraries that 5'RACE produced using constant-segment primers. TCRdb re-called the 5' RACE reads with MiXCR, one entry per CDR3 protein. The table lists approximately 450,000 distinct CDR3 sequences, 15% to 20% of them singletons. Study results and limitations: Most CD4+ clones that shrank were in CM and EM, while CD8+ ones turned up in EMRA.

This clonotype appeared a few times. Its specificity is unknown. The CDR3 runs to 16 residues. V dropped 7 bases and J dropped 1; count of bases not matched to a gene: 6. Germline lookup yields CDR1 SGHVS and CDR2 FNYEAQ. V gene TRBV7-6 combines with J gene TRBJ2-7, with 14 bases identical to TRBD2. This receptor was obtained from an adult woman who had mild COVID-19 (a few samples of this study predate the infection). Cell type and time point are not known. Sequences were obtained from PBMCs or a T cell subset sorted from them (not recorded which). CDR3 nucleotide sequence: TGTGCCAGCAACCGGGGGACTAGCGGGAGATCCTACGAGCAGTACTTC. Amino acids: CASNRGTSGRSYEQYF.